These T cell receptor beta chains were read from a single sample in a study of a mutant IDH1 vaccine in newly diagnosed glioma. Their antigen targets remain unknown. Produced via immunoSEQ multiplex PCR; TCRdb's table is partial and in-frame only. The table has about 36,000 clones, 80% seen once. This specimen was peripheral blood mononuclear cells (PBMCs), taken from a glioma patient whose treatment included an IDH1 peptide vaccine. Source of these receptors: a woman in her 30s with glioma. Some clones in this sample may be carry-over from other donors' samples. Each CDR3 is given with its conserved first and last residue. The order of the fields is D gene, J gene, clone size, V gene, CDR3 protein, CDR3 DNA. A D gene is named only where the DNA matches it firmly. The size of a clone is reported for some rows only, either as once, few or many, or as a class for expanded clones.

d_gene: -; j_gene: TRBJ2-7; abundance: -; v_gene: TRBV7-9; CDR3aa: CASTGTGDRGDEQYF; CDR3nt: TGTGCCTCTACCGGGACAGGCGACCGGGGGGACGAGCAGTACTTC
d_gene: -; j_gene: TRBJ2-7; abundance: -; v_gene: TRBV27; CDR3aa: CASSLMDRSYEQYF; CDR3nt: TGTGCCAGCAGTTTAATGGACAGATCCTACGAGCAGTACTTC
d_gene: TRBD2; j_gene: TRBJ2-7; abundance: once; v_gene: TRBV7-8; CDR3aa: CASSPGTSGELYEQYF; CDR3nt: TGTGCCAGCAGCCCCGGGACTAGCGGGGAACTCTACGAGCAGTACTTC
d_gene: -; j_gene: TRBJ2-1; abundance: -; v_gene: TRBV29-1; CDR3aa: CSVDAQYNEQFF; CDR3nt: TGCAGCGTTGATGCCCAATACAATGAGCAGTTCTTC
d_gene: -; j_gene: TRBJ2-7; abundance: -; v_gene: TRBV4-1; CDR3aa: CAMTGKNFYEQYF; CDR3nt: TGCGCCATGACCGGGAAAAACTTCTACGAGCAGTACTTC
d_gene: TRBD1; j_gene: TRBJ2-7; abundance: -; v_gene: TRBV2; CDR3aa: CASSGDRGSEQYF; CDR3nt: TGTGCCAGCAGTGGGGACAGGGGATCCGAGCAGTACTTC
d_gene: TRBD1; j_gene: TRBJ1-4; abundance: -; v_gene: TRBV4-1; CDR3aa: CASSQAGTGGAGVEKLFF; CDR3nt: TGCGCCAGCAGCCAAGCCGGCACAGGGGGCGCGGGGGTTGAAAAACTGTTTTTT
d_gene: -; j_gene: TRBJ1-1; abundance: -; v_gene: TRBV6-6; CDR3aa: CASTRRKENTEAFF; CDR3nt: TGTGCCAGCACTAGACGGAAGGAAAACACTGAAGCTTTCTTT
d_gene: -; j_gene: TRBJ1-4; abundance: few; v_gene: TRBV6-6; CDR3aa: CASKGEPGATNEKLFF; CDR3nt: TGTGCCAGCAAAGGGGAGCCGGGGGCAACTAATGAAAAACTGTTTTTT
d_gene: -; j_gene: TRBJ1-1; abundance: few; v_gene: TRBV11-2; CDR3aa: CASSLTDNTEAFF; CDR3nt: TGTGCCAGCAGCTTGACAGATAACACTGAAGCTTTCTTT
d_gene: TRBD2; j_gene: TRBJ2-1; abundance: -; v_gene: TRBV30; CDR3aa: CAWSGGTSGAYNEQFF; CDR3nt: TGTGCCTGGAGTGGCGGGACTAGCGGAGCATACAATGAGCAGTTCTTC
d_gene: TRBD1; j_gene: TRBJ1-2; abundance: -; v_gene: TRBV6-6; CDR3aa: CASALGQVYGYTF; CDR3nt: TGTGCCAGTGCTCTCGGACAGGTCTATGGCTACACCTTC
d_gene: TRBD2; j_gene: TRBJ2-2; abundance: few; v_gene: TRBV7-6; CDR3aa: CASSRLAGDDTGELFF; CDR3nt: TGTGCCAGCAGCAGACTAGCGGGAGATGACACCGGGGAGCTGTTTTTT
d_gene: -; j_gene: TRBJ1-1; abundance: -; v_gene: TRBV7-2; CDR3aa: CASSLDQGLNTEAFF; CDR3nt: TGTGCCAGCAGCTTAGATCAGGGACTGAACACTGAAGCTTTCTTT
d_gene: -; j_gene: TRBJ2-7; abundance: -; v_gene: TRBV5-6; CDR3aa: CASSFDRPYEQYF; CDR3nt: TGTGCCAGCAGCTTCGACAGGCCCTACGAGCAGTACTTC
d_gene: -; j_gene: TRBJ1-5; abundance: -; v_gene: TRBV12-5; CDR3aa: CASGYPGPTSNQPQHF; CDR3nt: TGTGCTAGTGGATACCCGGGACCGACTAGCAATCAGCCCCAGCATTTT
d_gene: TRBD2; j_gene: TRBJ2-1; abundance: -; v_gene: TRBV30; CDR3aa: CAWSVAGVDDEQFF; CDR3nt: TGTGCCTGGAGTGTAGCGGGAGTTGACGATGAGCAGTTCTTC
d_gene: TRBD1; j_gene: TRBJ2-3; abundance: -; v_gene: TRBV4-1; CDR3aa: CASSEDRAGTQYF; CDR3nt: TGCGCCAGCAGCGAAGACAGGGCGGGTACGCAGTATTTT
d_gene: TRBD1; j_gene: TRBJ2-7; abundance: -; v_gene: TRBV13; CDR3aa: CASSLGGQGRGYEQYF; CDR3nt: TGTGCCAGCAGCTTAGGCGGACAGGGGAGGGGATACGAGCAGTACTTC
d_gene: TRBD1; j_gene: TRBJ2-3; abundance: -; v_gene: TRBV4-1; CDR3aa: CASSQVRDSLTDTQYF; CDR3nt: TGCGCCAGCAGCCAAGTCCGGGACAGCCTCACAGATACGCAGTATTTT
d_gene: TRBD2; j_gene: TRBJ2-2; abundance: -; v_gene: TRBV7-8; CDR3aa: CASSLALTSANTGELFF; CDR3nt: TGTGCCAGCAGCTTAGCGTTGACTAGCGCCAACACCGGGGAGCTGTTTTTT
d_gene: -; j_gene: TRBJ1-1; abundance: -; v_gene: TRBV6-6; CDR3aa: CASSYSDMNTEAFF; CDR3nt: TGTGCCAGCAGTTACTCTGACATGAACACTGAAGCTTTCTTT
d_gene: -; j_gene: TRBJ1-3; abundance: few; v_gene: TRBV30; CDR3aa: CAWSPLAKSFSGNTIYF; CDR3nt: TGTGCCTGGAGTCCCCTAGCTAAATCCTTCTCTGGAAACACCATATATTTT
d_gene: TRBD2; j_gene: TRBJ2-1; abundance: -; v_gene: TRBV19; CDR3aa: CASSWGGLGYNEQFF; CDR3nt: TGTGCCAGTAGTTGGGGGGGACTGGGCTACAATGAGCAGTTCTTC
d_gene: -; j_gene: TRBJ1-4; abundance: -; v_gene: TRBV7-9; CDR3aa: CASSLPSGNEKLFF; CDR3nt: TGTGCCAGCAGCTTACCGTCGGGGAATGAAAAACTGTTTTTT
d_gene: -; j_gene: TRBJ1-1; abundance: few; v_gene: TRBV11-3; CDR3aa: CASGTGRNTEAFF; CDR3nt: TGTGCCAGCGGCACAGGGAGGAACACTGAAGCTTTCTTT
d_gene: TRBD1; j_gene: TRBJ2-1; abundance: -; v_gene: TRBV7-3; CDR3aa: CASSLTGGDRAHRGYEQFF; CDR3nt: TGTGCCAGCAGCTTAACGGGGGGGGACAGGGCCCACAGAGGCTATGAGCAGTTCTTC
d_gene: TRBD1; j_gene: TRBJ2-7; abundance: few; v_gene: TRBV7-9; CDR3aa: CASSPPRTGSSEQYF; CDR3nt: TGTGCCAGCAGCCCACCACGGACAGGTTCGTCCGAGCAGTACTTC
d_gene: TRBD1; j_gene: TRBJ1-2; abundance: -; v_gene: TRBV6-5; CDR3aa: CASSSTKGQYPGGTF; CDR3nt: TGTGCCAGCAGCTCTACTAAGGGACAGTACCCTGGTGGGACCTTC
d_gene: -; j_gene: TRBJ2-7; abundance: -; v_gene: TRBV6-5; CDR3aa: CASSYSDESYEQYF; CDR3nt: TGTGCCAGCAGTTACTCGGACGAATCCTACGAGCAGTACTTC
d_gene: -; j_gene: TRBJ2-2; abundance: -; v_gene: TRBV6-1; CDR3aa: CASSALHVNTGELFF; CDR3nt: TGTGCCAGCAGTGCCCTACATGTGAACACCGGGGAGCTGTTTTTT
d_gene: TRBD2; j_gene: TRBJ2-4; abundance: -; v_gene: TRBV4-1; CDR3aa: CASSQLLAGGPGNIQYF; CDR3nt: TGCGCCAGCAGCCAACTGCTAGCGGGAGGGCCCGGAAACATTCAGTACTTC
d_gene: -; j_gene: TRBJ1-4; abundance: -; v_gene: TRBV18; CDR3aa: CASSPQPTNEKLFF; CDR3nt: TGTGCCAGCTCACCCCAACCAACTAATGAAAAACTGTTTTTT
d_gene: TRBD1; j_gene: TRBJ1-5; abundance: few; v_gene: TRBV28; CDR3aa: CASDRAQNQPQHF; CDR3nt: TGTGCCAGTGACAGGGCCCAGAATCAGCCCCAGCATTTT
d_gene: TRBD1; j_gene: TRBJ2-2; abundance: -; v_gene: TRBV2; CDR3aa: CASSDDRGRFSGELFF; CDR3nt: TGTGCCAGCAGCGATGACAGGGGGCGCTTTTCCGGGGAGCTGTTTTTT
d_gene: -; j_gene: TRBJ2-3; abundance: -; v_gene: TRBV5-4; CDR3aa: CASSQPSGPSTDTQYF; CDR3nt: TGTGCCAGCAGTCAACCCAGCGGCCCTAGCACAGATACGCAGTATTTT
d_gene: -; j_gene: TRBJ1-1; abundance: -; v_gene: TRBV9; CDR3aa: CASSETLDTEAFF; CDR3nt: TGTGCCAGCAGCGAGACCTTGGACACTGAAGCTTTCTTT
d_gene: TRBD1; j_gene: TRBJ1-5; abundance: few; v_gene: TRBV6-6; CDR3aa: CASTPDRVDQPQHF; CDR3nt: TGTGCCAGCACTCCTGACAGGGTAGATCAGCCCCAGCATTTT
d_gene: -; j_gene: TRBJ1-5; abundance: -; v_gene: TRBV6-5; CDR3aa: CASSSGGGNQPQHF; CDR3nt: TGTGCCAGCAGTTCGGGTGGAGGCAATCAGCCCCAGCATTTT
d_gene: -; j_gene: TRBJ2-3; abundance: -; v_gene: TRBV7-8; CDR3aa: CASSDSGAGPDTQYF; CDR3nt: TGTGCCAGCAGCGATAGCGGAGCTGGGCCAGATACGCAGTATTTT
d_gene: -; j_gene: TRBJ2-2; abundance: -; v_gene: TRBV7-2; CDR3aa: CASSRRISGELFF; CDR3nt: TGTGCCAGCAGCCGCCGTATCTCCGGGGAGCTGTTTTTT
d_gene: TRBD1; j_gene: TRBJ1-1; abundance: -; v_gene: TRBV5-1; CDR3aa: CASSLRTGPANTEAFF; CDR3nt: TGCGCCAGCAGCCTTAGGACAGGGCCGGCGAACACTGAAGCTTTCTTT
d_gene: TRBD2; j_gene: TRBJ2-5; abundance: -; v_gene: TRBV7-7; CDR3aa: CASSLDTPGRETQYF; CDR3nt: TGTGCTAGCAGCTTAGATACACCCGGGAGGGAGACCCAGTACTTC
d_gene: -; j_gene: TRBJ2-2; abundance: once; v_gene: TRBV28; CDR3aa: CASRENTGELFF; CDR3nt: TGTGCCAGCAGGGAAAACACCGGGGAGCTGTTTTTT
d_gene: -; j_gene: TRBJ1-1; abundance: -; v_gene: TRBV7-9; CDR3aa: CASSLSEAFF; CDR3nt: TGTGCCAGCAGCTTGTCCGAAGCTTTCTTT
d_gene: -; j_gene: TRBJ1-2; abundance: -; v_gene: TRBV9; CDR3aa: CASSKQGNYGYTF; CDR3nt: TGTGCCAGCAGTAAACAGGGTAACTATGGCTACACCTTC
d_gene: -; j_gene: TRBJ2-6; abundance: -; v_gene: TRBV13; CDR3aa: CASSWAGANVLTF; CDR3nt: TGTGCCAGCAGCTGGGCTGGGGCCAACGTCCTGACTTTC
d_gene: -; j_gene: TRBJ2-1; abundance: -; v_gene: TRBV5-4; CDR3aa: CASSLAGVAEQFF; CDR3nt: TGTGCCAGCAGCTTGGCCGGGGTAGCGGAGCAGTTCTTC
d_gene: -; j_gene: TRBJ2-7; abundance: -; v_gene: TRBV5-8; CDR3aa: CASRCYPEQYF; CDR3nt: TGTGCCAGCAGGTGTTATCCCGAGCAGTACTTC
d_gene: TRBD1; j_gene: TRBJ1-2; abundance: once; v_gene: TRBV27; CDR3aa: CASSFGTAYGYTF; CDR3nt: TGTGCCAGCAGTTTCGGGACAGCGTATGGCTACACCTTC
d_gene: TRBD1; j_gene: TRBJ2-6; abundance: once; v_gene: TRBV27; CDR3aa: CASRGDRATGANVLTF; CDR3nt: TGTGCCAGCAGGGGAGACAGGGCTACTGGGGCCAACGTCCTGACTTTC
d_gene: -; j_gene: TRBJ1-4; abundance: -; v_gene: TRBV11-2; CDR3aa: CASSLEAAGVNEKLFF; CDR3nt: TGTGCCAGCAGCTTAGAAGCGGCAGGGGTTAATGAAAAACTGTTTTTT
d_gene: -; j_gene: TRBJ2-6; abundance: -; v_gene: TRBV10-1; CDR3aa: CASSESGTGANVLTF; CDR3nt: TGCGCCAGCAGTGAGTCGGGGACCGGGGCCAACGTCCTGACTTTC